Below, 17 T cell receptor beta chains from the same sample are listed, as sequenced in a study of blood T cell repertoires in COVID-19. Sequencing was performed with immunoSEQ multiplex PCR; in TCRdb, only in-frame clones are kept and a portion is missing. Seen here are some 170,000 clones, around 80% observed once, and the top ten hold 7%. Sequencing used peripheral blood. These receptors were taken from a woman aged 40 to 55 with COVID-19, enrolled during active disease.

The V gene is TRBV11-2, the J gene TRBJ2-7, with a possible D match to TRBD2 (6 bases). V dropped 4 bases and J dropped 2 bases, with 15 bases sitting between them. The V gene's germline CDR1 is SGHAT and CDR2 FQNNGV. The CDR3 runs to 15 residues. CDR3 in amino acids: CASSSYTSSTYEQYF. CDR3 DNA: TGTGCCAGCAGCTCATATACTAGCTCGACCTACGAGCAGTACTTC.

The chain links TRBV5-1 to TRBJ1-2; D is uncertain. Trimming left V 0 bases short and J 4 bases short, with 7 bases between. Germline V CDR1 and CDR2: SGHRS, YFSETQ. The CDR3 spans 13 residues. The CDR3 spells CASSLAQFYGYTF. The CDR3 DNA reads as TGCGCCAGCAGCTTGGCACAGTTCTATGGCTACACCTTC. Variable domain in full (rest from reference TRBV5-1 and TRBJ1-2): KAGVTQTPRYLIKTRGQQVTLSCSPISGHRSVSWYQQTPGQGLQFLFEYFSETQRNKGNFPGRFSGRQFSNSRSEMNVSTLELGDSALYLCASSLAQFYGYTFGSGTRLTVV.

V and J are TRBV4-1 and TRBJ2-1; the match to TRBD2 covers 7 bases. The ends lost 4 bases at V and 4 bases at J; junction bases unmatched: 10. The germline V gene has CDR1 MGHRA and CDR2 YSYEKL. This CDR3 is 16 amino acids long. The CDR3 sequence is CASSPPGAGEYNEQFF. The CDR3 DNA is TGCGCCAGCAGCCCGCCTGGGGCGGGAGAATACAATGAGCAGTTCTTC.

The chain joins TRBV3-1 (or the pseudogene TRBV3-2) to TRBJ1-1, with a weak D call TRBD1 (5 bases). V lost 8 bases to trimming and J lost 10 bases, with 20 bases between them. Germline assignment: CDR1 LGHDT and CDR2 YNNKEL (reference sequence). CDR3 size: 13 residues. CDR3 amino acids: CASLGVGQGGAFF. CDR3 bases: TGTGCCAGCTTGGGTGTTGGGCAGGGTGGAGCTTTCTTT.

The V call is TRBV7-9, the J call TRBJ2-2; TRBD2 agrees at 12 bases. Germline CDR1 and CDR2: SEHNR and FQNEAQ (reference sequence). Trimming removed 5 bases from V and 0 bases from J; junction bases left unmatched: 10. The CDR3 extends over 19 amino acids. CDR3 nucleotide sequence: TGTGCCAGCAGCCCGTCTAGCGGGGGGGGGATCTCGAACACCGGGGAGCTGTTTTTT. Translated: CASSPSSGGGISNTGELFF.

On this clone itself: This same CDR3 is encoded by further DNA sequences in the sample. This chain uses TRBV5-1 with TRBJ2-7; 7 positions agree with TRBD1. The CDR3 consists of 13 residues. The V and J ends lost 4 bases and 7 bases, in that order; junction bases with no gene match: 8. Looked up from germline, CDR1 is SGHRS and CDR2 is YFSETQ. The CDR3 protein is CASSLGQVYEQYF. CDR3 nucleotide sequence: TGCGCCAGCAGCCTAGGACAGGTCTATGAGCAGTACTTC.

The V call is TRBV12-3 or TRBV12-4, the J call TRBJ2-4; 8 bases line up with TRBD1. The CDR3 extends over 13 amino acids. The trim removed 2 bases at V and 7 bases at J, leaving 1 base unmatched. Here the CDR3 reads CASSLWDRNIQYF. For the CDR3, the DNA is TGTGCCAGCAGTTTATGGGACAGGAACATTCAGTACTTC.

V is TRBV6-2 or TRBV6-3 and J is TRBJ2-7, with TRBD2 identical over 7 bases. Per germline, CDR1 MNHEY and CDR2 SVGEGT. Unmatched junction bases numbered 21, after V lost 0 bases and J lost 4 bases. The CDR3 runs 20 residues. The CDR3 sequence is CASSYSSRANIRREKYEQYF. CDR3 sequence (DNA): TGTGCCAGCAGTTACTCGAGCCGGGCCAACATCAGGCGGGAGAAGTACGAGCAGTACTTC.

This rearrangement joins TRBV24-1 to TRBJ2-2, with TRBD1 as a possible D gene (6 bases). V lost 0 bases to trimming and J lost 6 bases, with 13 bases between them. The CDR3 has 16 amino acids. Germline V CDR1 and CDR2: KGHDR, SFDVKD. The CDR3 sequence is CATSDLQGTGAGELFF. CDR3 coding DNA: TGTGCCACCAGTGATTTGCAGGGGACCGGAGCCGGGGAGCTGTTTTTT.

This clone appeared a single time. CDR3: CASSLQGLGTGELFF. In DNA, the CDR3 is TGTGCCAGCAGCTTACAGGGGTTAGGCACCGGGGAGCTGTTTTTT. V and J are TRBV7-6 and TRBJ2-2; D is possibly TRBD1 (6 bases). This CDR3 is 15 amino acids long. The V gene lost 2 bases and the J gene lost 4 bases, with 11 bases spanning the gap. The germline V gene has CDR1 SGHVS and CDR2 FNYEAQ.

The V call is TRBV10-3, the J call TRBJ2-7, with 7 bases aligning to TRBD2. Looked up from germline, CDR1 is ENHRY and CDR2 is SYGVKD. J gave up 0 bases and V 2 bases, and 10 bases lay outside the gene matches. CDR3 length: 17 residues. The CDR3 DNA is TGTGCCATCAGTGAGCCCAGAGCGGGGTCGGGCTCCTACGAGCAGTACTTC. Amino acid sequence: CAISEPRAGSGSYEQYF.

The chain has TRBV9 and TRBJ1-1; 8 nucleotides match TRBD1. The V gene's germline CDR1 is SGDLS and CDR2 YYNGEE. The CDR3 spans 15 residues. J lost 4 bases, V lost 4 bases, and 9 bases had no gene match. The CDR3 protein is CASSLTGGVGTEAFF. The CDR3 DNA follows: TGTGCCAGCAGCCTCACAGGGGGGGTGGGCACTGAAGCTTTCTTT.

The DNA of the CDR3 is TGTGCCAGCAGTTTATACTTCCAAGGGGGCAATCAGCCCCAGCATTTT. Translating it yields CASSLYFQGGNQPQHF. The chain employs TRBV28 and TRBJ1-5, with D possibly matching TRBD1 (5 bases). V lost 1 base and J lost 2, with 12 bases in between. The CDR3 sequence is 16 residues long. Looked up from germline, CDR1 is MDHEN and CDR2 is SYDVKM. The full variable domain, rest sourced from reference TRBV28 and TRBJ1-5, is DVKVTQSSRYLVKRTGEKVFLECVQDMDHENMFWYRQDPGLGLRLIYFSYDVKMKEKGDIPEGYSVSREKKERFSLILESASTNQTSMYLCASSLYFQGGNQPQHFGDGTRLSIL.

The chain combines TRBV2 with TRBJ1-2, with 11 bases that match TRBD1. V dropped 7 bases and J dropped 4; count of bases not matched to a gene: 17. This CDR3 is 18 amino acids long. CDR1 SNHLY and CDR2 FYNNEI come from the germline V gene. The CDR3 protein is CASISTGDRGLYGYGYTF. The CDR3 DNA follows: TGTGCCAGCATTTCTACGGGGGACAGGGGGTTGTACGGCTATGGCTACACCTTC.

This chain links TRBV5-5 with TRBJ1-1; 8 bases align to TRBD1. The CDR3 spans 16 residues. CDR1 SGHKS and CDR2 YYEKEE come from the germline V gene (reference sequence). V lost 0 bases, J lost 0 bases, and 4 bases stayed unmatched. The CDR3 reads CASSLVTGAVNTEAFF. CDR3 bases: TGTGCCAGCAGCTTGGTGACAGGGGCCGTGAACACTGAAGCTTTCTTT.

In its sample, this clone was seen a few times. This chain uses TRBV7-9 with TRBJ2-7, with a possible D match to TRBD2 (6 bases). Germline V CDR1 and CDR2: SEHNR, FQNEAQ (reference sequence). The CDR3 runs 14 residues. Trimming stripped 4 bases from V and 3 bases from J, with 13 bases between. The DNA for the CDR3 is TGTGCCAGCAGCTGGGCGGGGATTAACTACGAGCAGTACTTC. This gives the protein CASSWAGINYEQYF.

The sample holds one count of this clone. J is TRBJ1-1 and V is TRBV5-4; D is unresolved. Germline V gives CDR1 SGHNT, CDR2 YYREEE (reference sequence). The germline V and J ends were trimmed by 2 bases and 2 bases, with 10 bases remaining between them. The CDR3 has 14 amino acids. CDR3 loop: CASSFEFSNTEAFF. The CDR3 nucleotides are TGTGCCAGCAGCTTCGAGTTCTCAAACACTGAAGCTTTCTTT.